This TCR beta chain was identified in a study of control samples from healthy donors and cancer patients. After removal of 4 bases from V and 4 bases from J, the junction contained 11 bases not matched to a gene. The length of the CDR3 is 16 residues. Germline assignment: CDR1 SGHKS and CDR2 YYEKEE (reference sequence). Sequencing was performed with immunoSEQ multiplex PCR; in TCRdb, only in-frame clones are kept and a portion is missing. The data show 80,000 or so clones, roughly 92% seen once. The material sequenced was blood. The gene calls are TRBV5-5 and TRBJ2-1, with 7 bases identical to TRBD1. The sequence came from a woman aged 40-49 years in good health. The CDR3 DNA sequence: TGTGCCAGCAGCCCGGGACAGTTGGGGTTTTACAATGAGCAGTTCTTC. Its translation is CASSPGQLGFYNEQFF.